The present T cell receptor (beta chain) was sequenced within a study of vaccination and CD4 T cells after COVID-19. As to treatment: roughly 11-day PBMC culture with coronavirus spike peptide pools or control peptides (ViraFEST assay). Harvesting of the unexposed donor's CD4+ T cells predated the COVID-19 pandemic (2011-2018). Trimming took 4 bases from V and 7 from J, leaving 15 bases between them. The V gene's germline CDR1 is KGHDR and CDR2 SFDVKD. CDR3 size: 14 residues. For this clonotype: Its specificity is unknown.

The Oncomine TCR Beta short-read assay was applied to DNA of cultured CD4+ T cells. Using its own MiXCR run on the PCR reads, TCRdb lists one record per CDR3 protein. Of thousands of distinct CDR3 sequences detected, 40% to 60% appear once; the ten largest clones hold roughly 17%. The V and J genes are TRBV24-1 and TRBJ2-5; the D gene is possibly TRBD2 (5 bases). The sequence derives from a human donor in good health. The sequenced sample consisted of CD4+ T cells from blood, cultured in vitro. CDR3 DNA: TGTGCCACCAGTGAGACCGGGGTACTGGGGACCCAGTACTTC. It codes for CATSETGVLGTQYF.